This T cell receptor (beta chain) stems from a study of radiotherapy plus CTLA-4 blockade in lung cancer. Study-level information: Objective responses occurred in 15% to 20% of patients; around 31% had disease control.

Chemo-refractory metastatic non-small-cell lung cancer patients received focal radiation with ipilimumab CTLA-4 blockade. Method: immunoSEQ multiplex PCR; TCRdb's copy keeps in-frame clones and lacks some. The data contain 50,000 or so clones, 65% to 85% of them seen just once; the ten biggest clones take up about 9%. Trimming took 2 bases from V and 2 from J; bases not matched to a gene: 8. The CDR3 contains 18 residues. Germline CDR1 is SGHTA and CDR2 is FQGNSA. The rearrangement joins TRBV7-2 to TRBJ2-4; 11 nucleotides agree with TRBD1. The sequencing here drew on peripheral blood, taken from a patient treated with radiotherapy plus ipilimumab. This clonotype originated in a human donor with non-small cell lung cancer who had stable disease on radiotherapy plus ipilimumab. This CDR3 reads CASSLHPGQGGSKNIQYF. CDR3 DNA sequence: TGTGCCAGCAGCTTACATCCGGGACAGGGGGGATCCAAAAACATTCAGTACTTC.